This T cell receptor (beta chain) was retrieved from a study of graft-versus-host responses after intestinal transplantation (dated by TCRdb to 2020 to 2022). For context, the study as a whole: The transplants that recipients received were multivisceral, liver-intestinal, or isolated intestinal. All recipients received anti-thymocyte globulin induction followed by maintenance tacrolimus and steroids for 3 to 4 years. Bulk TCR-beta CDR3 sequencing was used to track graft-versus-host and host-versus-graft alloreactive T cell clones in the graft, circulation and bone marrow after intestinal transplantation. Alloreactive clones were identified by sequencing pre-transplant mixed lymphocyte reaction products and comparing them with unstimulated pre-transplant donor and recipient T cells. Of the 20 to 30 intestinal transplant recipients enrolled in the cohort, one of whom was a retransplant, 3 patients without pretransplant specimens were excluded. A peak of at least 4% donor T cells among recipient peripheral blood mononuclear cells was the definition used for donor T cell macrochimerism. Instead of going to the commercial service, samples from a few later patients were sequenced in-house on an Illumina MiSeq and processed with MiXCR. Study-wide findings and limitations: In the allografts of patients with donor T cell macrochimerism, GvH to HvG T cell clonal ratios were high. Peak levels of circulating GvH clones were associated with declines in HvG clones early after transplant. The conclusions were limited by the relatively low number and heterogeneity of the intestinal transplant patients. GvH clones were detected in recipient bone marrow, and some of these GvH clones were observed earlier in ileal mucosa or blood, consistent with an intestinal mucosal origin.

A remark on this clone: This receptor's antigen is unknown. No base-level quality is on record; no much larger clone is a single base apart.

The sample's time point label is to be understood as: cells obtained before transplantation from donor or recipient. CD3+CD4+ and CD3+CD8+ populations were FACS-sorted from unstimulated pre-transplant donor and recipient cells taken from spleen or lymph nodes. CDR1 SGHVS and CDR2 FNYEAQ were looked up in the germline V gene. V is pruned by 4 bases and J by 0 bases, leaving 9 bases of the junction without a gene match. The CDR3 goes from the cysteine to the phenylalanine over 17 residues. Of the read, only the CDR3 DNA is kept; its 51 bases are in frame from base 1. The protocol used for the library was the immunoSEQ multiplex PCR assay. In most patients, genomic DNA was isolated using the Qiagen DNeasy Blood and Tissue Kit and sent frozen to Adaptive Biotechnologies for TCR sequencing. High-throughput TCR-beta CDR3 sequencing of genomic DNA from most patients was performed by Adaptive Biotechnologies. The source study handled its data this way. TCR sequencing data were retrieved from Adaptive's ImmunoSEQ software for 15 to 20 patients, whereas a few other patients were processed with MiXCR and VDJtools. To correct CD4 versus CD8 sorting errors, any sequence found in both subsets at a frequency ratio below 5:1 was removed. Because the origin of CDR3 nucleotide sequences shared between donor and recipient could not be assigned, those sequences were removed. Alloreactive clones required at least 2-fold expansion over unstimulated cells and minimum CFSE-low frequency of 0.002% (template counts) or 0.001% (read counts). Clones detected in sequenced pre-transplant spleen, lymph node, or MLR CFSE-low populations of the donor or recipient were defined as mappable. Cumulative frequency of alloreactive clones was calculated as a percentage of all sequences weighted by copy number. TCRdb stores this immuneACCESS table with in-frame sequences only. Part of the clones is absent; in the studies checked, under half of the shortfall reflects unresolved V genes, and no reason is known for the rest. V, J and clone size are taken as reported in that table, and D and trimming were inferred from the DNA itself. The sample includes some 100,000 clones, with 85% to 95% observed a single time. Over 0.055% of the sample belongs to the ten largest clones.

The rearranged segments are TRBV7-6 and TRBJ1-3; 7 bases in between match TRBD1. Here the sequenced sample was unstimulated CD8+ T cells sorted from spleen or lymph node cells, taken before transplant. The clonotype comes from a human donor who was the organ donor for an intestinal transplant. The nucleotides are TGTGCCAGCAGCTCCCGGACAGGCGGGCCCTCTGGAAACACCATATATTTT. Its coded protein is CASSSRTGGPSGNTIYF.